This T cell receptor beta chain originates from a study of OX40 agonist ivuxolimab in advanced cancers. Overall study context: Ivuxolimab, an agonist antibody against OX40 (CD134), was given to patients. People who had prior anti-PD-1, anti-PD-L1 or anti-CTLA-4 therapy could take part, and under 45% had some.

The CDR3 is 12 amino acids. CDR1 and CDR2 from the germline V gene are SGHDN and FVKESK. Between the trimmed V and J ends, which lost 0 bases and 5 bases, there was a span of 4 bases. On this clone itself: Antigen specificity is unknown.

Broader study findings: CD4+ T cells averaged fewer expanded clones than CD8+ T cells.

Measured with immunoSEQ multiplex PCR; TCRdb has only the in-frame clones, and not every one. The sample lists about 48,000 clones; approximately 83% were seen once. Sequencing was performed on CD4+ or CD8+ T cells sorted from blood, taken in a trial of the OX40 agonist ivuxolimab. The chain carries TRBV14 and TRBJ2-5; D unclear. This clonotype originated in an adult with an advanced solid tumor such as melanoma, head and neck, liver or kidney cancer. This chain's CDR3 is CASSQDWETQYF. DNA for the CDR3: TGTGCCAGCAGCCAAGATTGGGAGACCCAGTACTTC.